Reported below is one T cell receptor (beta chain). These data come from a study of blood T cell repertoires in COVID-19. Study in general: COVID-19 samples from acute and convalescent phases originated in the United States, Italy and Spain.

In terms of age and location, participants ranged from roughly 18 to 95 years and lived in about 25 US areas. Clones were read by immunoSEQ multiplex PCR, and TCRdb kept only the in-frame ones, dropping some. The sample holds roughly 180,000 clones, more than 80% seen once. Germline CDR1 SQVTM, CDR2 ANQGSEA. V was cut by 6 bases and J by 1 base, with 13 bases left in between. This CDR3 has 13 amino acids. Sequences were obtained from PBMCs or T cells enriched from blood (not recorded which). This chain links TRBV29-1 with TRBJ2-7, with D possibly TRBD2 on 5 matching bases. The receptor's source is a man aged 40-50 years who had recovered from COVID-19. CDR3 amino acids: CSVTHWESYEQYF. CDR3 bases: TGCAGCGTGACCCATTGGGAGTCCTACGAGCAGTACTTC.